Below, 10 T cell receptor beta chains from the same sample are listed, as sequenced in a study of tumor-infiltrating lymphocytes in primary liver carcinoma. Total RNA amounting to 500 ng was the source from which TCR beta cDNA was made with a constant-region primer. Library construction for TCR beta comprised three nested multiplex PCR rounds performed with slightly modified ARM-PCR. It was with TRBV1-TRBV30 forward primers and a C-beta reverse primer that the first two PCR rounds were run, at about 10 cycles each. TCRdb called the multiplex PCR reads again in MiXCR, with one record for every CDR3 protein. The table lists around 120,000 distinct CDR3 sequences, about two thirds of them singletons, with more than 7% in the top ten. The study co-extracted DNA and RNA from around 20-30 mg of unsorted bulk tissue. Material: tumor-adjacent normal liver tissue. Every receptor here comes from a woman between 55 and 75 years old with primary liver carcinoma and hepatitis B virus infection.

Details on this clonotype: Germline is not matched at one junction end, which may reflect a read error. The chain uses TRBV6-6 and TRBJ1-5; TRBD1 matches at 7 bases. This CDR3 has 16 amino acids. Germline-derived CDR1 and CDR2 are MNHNY and SVGAGI (reference sequence). CDR3 loop: CTSRGTKQGLNQSQHF. CDR3 sequence (DNA): TGTACCAGCAGGGGCACCAAACAGGGGCTGAATCAGTCCCAGCATTTT.

Note on this clonotype: At one end, the junction sequence differs from germline, possibly due to a read error. The V call is TRBV12-3 or TRBV12-4, the J call TRBJ2-1, with D unresolved. The CDR3 spans 11 residues. The DNA of the CDR3 is TGTGCCAGCATTCTATTGGGTGAGCGGTTCTTC. This gives the protein CASILLGERFF.

This rearrangement joins TRBV5-1 to TRBJ2-1; TRBD2 matches at 14 bases. The CDR3 is made up of 18 amino acids. Per the germline V gene, CDR1 is SGHRS and CDR2 is YFSETQ. J gave up 2 bases and V 3 bases, and 7 bases lay outside the gene matches. The CDR3: CASSSVGLAGVPYNEQFF. In nucleotides, the CDR3 is TGCGCCAGCAGCTCGGTGGGACTAGCGGGAGTCCCCTACAATGAGCAGTTCTTC.

As concerns this clonotype: Its ends do not fully match the called genes, so a read error is possible. The chain is built from TRBV9 and TRBJ2-3; 7 positions agree with TRBD1. There are 15 residues in the CDR3. Germline lookup yields CDR1 SGDLS and CDR2 YYNGEE. The chain's CDR3 is CASSSGTVSTDTQYF. As DNA, the CDR3 is TGTGCCAGCAGCAGTGGGACAGTGAGCACAGATACACAGTATTTT.

A word on this clonotype: A much bigger clone sits one base away, suggesting this may be a read error. The rearrangement links TRBV5-4 to TRBJ2-1; 9 positions agree with TRBD1. CDR1 is SGHNT, CDR2 YYREEE, per germline (reference sequence). Trimming removed 4 bases from V and 3 bases from J; junction bases left unmatched: 20. CDR3 length equals 20 residues. This CDR3 reads CASSLTTGGSIYSFYNEQFF. In DNA form, the CDR3 reads TGTGCCAGCAGCCTCACGACAGGGGGGAGTATTTATAGCTTCTACAATGAGCAGTTCTTC.

About this clonotype: Because the CDR3 is missing its conserved closing phenylalanine or tryptophan, this is likely a read error. The V call is TRBV29-1, the J call TRBJ2-5, with 10 bases matching TRBD1. The CDR3 contains 14 residues. Germline V gene lookup returns CDR1 SQVTM and CDR2 ANQGSEA. Trimming cost V 4 bases and J 8 bases; bases outside gene matches: 10. The CDR3 DNA reads as TGCAGCGTTGGCGGGACAGGGGCTTGGGAAACCCAGTACCTC. Translating it yields CSVGGTGAWETQYL.

About this clonotype: This CDR3 is missing its conserved last phenylalanine or tryptophan, likely due to a read error. The gene calls are TRBV5-1 and TRBJ2-2, with 9 bases matching TRBD2. The CDR3 is 16 residues long. Germline loops: CDR1 SGHRS, CDR2 YFSETQ. J lost 3 bases, V lost 4 bases, and 7 bases had no gene match. CDR3 in DNA: TGCGCCAGCAGCCCCCTCGCGGGAGGGGACACCGGGGAGCTGTTTTTA. This sequence encodes CASSPLAGGDTGELFL.

This clonotype appeared once. One base away lies a much larger clone, so this may be a sequencing read error. The chain links TRBV28 to TRBJ1-2; D is possibly TRBD1 (5 bases). This CDR3 has 15 amino acids. Germline CDR1 is MDHEN and CDR2 is SYDVKM. The CDR3 reads CASSSGGPFNYGYIF. In DNA form, the CDR3 reads TGTGCCAGCAGTTCGGGGGGTCCATTTAACTATGGCTACATCTTC.

About this clonotype itself: A read error may produce the germline difference seen at one junction end. The chain uses TRBV4-2 and TRBJ2-3; TRBD2 matches at 7 bases. The CDR3 has 16 amino acids. The germline CDR1 and CDR2 sequences are LGHNA and YNFKEQ. The chain's CDR3 is CANSRDMAGEADTQYF. The CDR3 DNA follows: TGTGCCAACAGCCGAGATATGGCGGGAGAGGCAGATACGCAGTATTTT.

This chain connects TRBV7-2 to TRBJ2-7; possible D gene TRBD1, 5 bases. Trimming shortened V by 1 base and J by 12 bases, and 19 bases separated the two germline ends. The CDR3 has 14 amino acids. Germline V gene data show CDR1 as SGHTA and CDR2 as FQGNSA. The CDR3 protein is CASSLEGRAKVRYF. The CDR3 DNA reads TGTGCCAGCAGCTTAGAAGGCAGGGCCAAGGTACGGTACTTC.